A single sample is the source of the 9 T cell receptor beta chains below, sequenced in a study of cytomegalovirus exposure and HLA in healthy donors. TCRdb's table, derived via immunoSEQ multiplex PCR, lists solely in-frame clones and lacks some. The sample contains some 69,000 clones, approximately 96% of which appear only once. Input material: PBMCs. Receptors were obtained from a woman younger than 35 in good health and CMV-seropositive.

The rearrangement joins TRBV28 to TRBJ2-5; D is possibly TRBD2 (7 bases). Germline CDR1 and CDR2: MDHEN and SYDVKM. The CDR3 is made up of 13 amino acids. V was pared by 7 bases and J by 2 bases, with 11 bases between. The CDR3 nucleotides are TGTGCCAGCAAGCGGGACAATCAAGAGACCCAGTACTTC. Amino acids: CASKRDNQETQYF.

J is TRBJ1-1 and V is TRBV11-3; D unresolved. Trimming stripped 5 bases from V and 5 bases from J, with 18 bases between. The CDR3 runs 15 residues. CDR1 and CDR2 from the germline V gene are SGHNT and YENEEA. The CDR3 coding sequence is TGTGCCAGCAGCCTAAATGTATGGGAGCGGACTGAAGCTTTCTTT. Translated: CASSLNVWERTEAFF.

J is TRBJ1-5 and V is TRBV28; possible D gene TRBD1, 6 bases. Looked up from germline, CDR1 is MDHEN and CDR2 is SYDVKM. The CDR3 sequence is 15 residues long. The ends were cut back, 4 bases at V and 0 bases at J, with 10 bases in the middle. This CDR3 is CASSYGQYSNQPQHF. The CDR3 coding sequence is TGTGCCAGCAGTTACGGACAGTATAGCAATCAGCCCCAGCATTTT.

The rearrangement uses TRBV5-1 and TRBJ2-6, with D tentatively TRBD2 (6 bases). V was cut by 5 bases and J by 4 bases, with 10 bases left in between. The CDR3 has 14 residues. Germline lookup yields CDR1 SGHRS and CDR2 YFSETQ. This chain's CDR3 is CASRESGGANVLTF. The CDR3 DNA reads TGCGCCAGCAGGGAGAGCGGGGGGGCCAACGTCCTGACTTTC.

J is TRBJ2-1 and V is TRBV6-1; TRBD2 agrees at 10 bases. V shed 7 bases, J shed 6 bases, and the junction held 9 bases outside the gene matches. The CDR3 contains 15 residues. CDR1 and CDR2 (germline): MNHNS, SASEGT. CDR3 nucleotide sequence: TGTGCCAGCACCCAGACCGGGACTAGCGCCAATGAGCAGTTCTTC. Residues: CASTQTGTSANEQFF.

The V call is TRBV11-2, the J call TRBJ2-7; 7 bases match TRBD2. The CDR3 is made up of 13 amino acids. V dropped 0 bases and J dropped 7; count of bases not matched to a gene: 3. Germline lookup yields CDR1 SGHAT and CDR2 FQNNGV. The CDR3 is CASSLDLGGEQYF. The CDR3 DNA reads TGTGCCAGCAGCTTAGATCTGGGAGGGGAGCAGTACTTC.

The chain uses TRBV9 and TRBJ2-5; no clear D. Trimming removed 2 bases at V and 1 base at J, with 6 bases between. The CDR3 is made up of 13 amino acids. The germline gives CDR1 SGDLS, CDR2 YYNGEE. The CDR3 nucleotides are TGTGCCAGCAGCGTCCCTCCCCAAGAGACCCAGTACTTC. The encoded protein is CASSVPPQETQYF.

The J gene is TRBJ2-2, the V gene TRBV6-5; perhaps TRBD1 as D (6 bases). Germline assignment: CDR1 MNHEY and CDR2 SVGAGI. V lost 2 bases, J lost 4 bases, and 8 bases lay in between. The CDR3 is 14 residues long. This CDR3 reads CASSYVQGTGELFF. As DNA, the CDR3 is TGTGCCAGCAGTTACGTACAGGGCACCGGGGAGCTGTTTTTT.

The chain has TRBV2 and TRBJ1-3; D is uncertain. The CDR3 spans 13 residues. CDR1 SNHLY and CDR2 FYNNEI come from the germline V gene. The V and J ends lost 1 base and 4 bases respectively, with 5 bases between them. The CDR3 region is CASSEGLGNTIYF. The CDR3 DNA reads TGTGCCAGCAGTGAAGGGCTGGGAAACACCATATATTTT.